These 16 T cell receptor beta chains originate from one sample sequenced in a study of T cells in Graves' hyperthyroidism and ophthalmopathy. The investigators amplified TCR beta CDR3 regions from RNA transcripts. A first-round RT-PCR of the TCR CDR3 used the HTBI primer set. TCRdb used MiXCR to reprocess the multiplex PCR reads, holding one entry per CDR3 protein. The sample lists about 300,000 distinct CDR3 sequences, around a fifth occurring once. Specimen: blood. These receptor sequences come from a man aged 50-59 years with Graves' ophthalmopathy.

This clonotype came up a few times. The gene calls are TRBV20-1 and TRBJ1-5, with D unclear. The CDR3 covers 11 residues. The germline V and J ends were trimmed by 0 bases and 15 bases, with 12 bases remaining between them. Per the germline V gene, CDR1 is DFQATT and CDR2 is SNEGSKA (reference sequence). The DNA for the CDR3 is TGCAGTGCTAGAGATCTTCGAGTTAGGCATTTT. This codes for CSARDLRVRHF.

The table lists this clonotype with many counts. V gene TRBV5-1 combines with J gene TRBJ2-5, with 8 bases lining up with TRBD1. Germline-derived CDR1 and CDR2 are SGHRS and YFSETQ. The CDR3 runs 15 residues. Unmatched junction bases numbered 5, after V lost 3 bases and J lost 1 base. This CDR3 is CASSSSQGAQETQYF. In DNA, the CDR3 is TGCGCCAGCAGCTCTTCTCAGGGGGCCCAAGAGACCCAGTACTTC.

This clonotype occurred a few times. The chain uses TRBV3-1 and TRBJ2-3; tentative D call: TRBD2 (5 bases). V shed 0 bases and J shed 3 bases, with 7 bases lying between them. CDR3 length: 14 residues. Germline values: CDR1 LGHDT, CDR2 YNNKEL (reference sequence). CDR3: CASSQDSGTDTQYF. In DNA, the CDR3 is TGTGCCAGCAGCCAAGATTCGGGGACAGATACGCAGTATTTT.

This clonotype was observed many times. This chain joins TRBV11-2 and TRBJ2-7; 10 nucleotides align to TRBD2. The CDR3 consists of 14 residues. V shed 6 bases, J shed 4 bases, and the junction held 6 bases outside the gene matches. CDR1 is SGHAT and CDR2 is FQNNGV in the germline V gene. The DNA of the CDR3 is TGTGCCAGCAGTCGACCGGGACTAGCGTACGAGCAGTACTTC. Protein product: CASSRPGLAYEQYF.

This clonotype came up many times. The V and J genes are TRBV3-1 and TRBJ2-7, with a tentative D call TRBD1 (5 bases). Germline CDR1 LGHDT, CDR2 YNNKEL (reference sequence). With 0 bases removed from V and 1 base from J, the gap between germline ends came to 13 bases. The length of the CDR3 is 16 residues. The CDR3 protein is CASSQDQGASSYEQYF. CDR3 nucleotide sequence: TGTGCCAGCAGCCAAGATCAGGGCGCTTCATCCTACGAGCAGTACTTC.

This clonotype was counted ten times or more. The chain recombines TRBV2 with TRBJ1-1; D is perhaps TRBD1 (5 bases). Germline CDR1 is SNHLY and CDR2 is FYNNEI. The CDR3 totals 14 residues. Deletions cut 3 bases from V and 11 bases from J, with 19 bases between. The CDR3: CASSEFLGPLGAFF. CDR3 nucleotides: TGTGCCAGCAGTGAGTTTCTGGGACCTCTTGGCGCTTTCTTT.

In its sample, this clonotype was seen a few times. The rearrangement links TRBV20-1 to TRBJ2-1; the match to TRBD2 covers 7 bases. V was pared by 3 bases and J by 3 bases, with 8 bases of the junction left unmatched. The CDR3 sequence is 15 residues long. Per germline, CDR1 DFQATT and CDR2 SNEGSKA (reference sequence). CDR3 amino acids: CSASRSSGNYNEQFF. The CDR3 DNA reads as TGCAGTGCTAGCAGGTCCAGCGGGAACTACAATGAGCAGTTCTTC.

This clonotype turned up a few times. The CDR3 DNA follows: TGCAGTGCTAGAGGGGGACTAGCGGGTCCCACCGGGGAGCTGTTTTTT. This codes for CSARGGLAGPTGELFF. The V and J genes are TRBV20-1 and TRBJ2-2, with 12 positions matching TRBD2. The ends lost 1 base at V and 4 bases at J; junction bases unmatched: 4. This CDR3 spans 16 amino acids. CDR1 and CDR2 (germline): DFQATT, SNEGSKA (reference sequence).

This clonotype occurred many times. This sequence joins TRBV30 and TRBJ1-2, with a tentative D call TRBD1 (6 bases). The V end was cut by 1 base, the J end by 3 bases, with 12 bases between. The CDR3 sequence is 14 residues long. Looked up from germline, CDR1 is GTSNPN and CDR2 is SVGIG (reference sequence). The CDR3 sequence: CAWSGGTHDYGYTF. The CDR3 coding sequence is TGTGCCTGGAGTGGCGGGACACACGACTATGGCTACACCTTC.

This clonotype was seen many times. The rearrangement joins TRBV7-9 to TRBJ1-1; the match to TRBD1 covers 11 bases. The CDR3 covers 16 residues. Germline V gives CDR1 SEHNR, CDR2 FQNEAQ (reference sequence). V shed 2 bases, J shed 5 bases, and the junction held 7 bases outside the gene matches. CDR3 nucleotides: TGTGCCAGCAGCTTAAGTAGGGGACAGGGGGAAACTGAAGCTTTCTTT. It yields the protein CASSLSRGQGETEAFF.

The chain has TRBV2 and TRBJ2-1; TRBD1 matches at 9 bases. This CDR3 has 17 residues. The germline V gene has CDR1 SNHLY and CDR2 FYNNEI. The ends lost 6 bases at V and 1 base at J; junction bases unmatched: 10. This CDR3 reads CASRLAGGTGSYNEQFF. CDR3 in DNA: TGTGCCAGCAGACTGGCTGGAGGGACAGGGTCCTACAATGAGCAGTTCTTC.

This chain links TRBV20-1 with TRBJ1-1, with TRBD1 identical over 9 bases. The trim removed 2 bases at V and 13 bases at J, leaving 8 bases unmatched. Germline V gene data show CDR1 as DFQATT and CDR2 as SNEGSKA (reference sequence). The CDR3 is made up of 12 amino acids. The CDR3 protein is CSARIGGQGSFF. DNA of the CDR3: TGCAGTGCTAGAATCGGGGGACAGGGTAGTTTCTTT.

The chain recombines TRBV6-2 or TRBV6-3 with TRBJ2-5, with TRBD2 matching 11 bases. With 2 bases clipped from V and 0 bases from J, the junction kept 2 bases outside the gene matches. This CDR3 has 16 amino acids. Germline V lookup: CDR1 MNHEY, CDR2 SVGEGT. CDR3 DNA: TGTGCCAGCAGTTACGAACTAGCGGGAGACCAAGAGACCCAGTACTTC. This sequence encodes CASSYELAGDQETQYF.

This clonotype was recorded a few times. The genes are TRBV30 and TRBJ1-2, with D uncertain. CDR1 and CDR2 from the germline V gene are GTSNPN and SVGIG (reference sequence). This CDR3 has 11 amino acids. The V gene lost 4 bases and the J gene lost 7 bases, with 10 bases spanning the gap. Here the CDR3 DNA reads TGTGCCTGGACCCCGGGAGTTGGCTACACCTTC. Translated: CAWTPGVGYTF.

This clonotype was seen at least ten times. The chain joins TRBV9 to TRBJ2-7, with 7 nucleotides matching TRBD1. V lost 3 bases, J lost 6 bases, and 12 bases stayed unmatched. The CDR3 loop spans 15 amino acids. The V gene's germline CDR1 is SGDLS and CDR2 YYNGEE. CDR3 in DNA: TGTGCCAGCAGCGAAAATCCGGGACAGCGATCCGAGCAGTACTTC. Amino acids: CASSENPGQRSEQYF.

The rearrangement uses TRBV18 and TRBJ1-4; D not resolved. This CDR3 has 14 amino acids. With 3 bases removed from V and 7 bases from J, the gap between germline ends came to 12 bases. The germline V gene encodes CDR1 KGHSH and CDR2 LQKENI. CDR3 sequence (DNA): TGTGCCAGCTCACCTCCGGCGGCTAGTGAAAAACTGTTTTTT. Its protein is CASSPPAASEKLFF.